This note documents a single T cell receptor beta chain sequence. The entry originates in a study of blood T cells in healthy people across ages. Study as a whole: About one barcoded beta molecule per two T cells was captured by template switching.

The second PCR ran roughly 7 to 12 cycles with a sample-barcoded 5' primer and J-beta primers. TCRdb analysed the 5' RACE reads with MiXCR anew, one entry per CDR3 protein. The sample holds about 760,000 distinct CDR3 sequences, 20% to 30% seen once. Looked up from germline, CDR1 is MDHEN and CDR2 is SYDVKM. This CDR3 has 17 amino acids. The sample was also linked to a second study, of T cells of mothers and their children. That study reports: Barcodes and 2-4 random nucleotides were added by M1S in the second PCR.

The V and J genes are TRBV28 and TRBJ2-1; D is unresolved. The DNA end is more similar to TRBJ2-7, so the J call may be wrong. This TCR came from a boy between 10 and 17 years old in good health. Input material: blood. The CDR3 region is CASSFLRVTELAYEQYF. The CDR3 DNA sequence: TGTGCCAGCAGTTTCCTCCGTGTAACAGAGCTCGCCTACGAGCAGTACTTC.